The rows below give T cell receptor beta chains drawn from one sample of a study of early T cells in non-severe SARS-CoV-2 infection. TCRdb recomputed calls from the 5' RACE reads with MiXCR, one row per CDR3 protein. The data hold tens of thousands of distinct CDR3 sequences, with about 10% observed a single time. Material: whole blood. The receptors were gathered from an adult who was a healthcare worker with PCR-confirmed SARS-CoV-2 infection or an uninfected control (not recorded which). Both conserved end residues are part of each CDR3. The order of the fields is J gene, clone size, V gene, D gene, CDR3 protein, CDR3 DNA. D genes are given only for firm matches. Only some rows state a clone size, as once, few, many or a class for expanded clones.

TRBJ2-7 few TRBV12-5 TRBD2 CASTRAGLAYEQYF TGTGCTAGTACACGGGCGGGACTAGCTTACGAGCAGTACTTC
TRBJ2-2 once TRBV4-1 . CASSQDGGINTGELFF TGCGCCAGCAGCCAAGACGGGGGAATTAACACCGGGGAGCTGTTTTTT
TRBJ2-3 many TRBV7-9 . CASSLVASLVADTQYF TGTGCCAGCAGCTTAGTTGCTAGTTTGGTTGCAGATACGCAGTATTTT
TRBJ2-5 many TRBV5-4 . CASSSRGTQETQYF TGTGCCAGCAGCTCCCGGGGCACCCAAGAGACCCAGTACTTC
TRBJ2-5 many TRBV7-9 . CASSQVGETQYF TGTGCCAGCAGCCAGGTCGGAGAGACCCAGTACTTC
TRBJ2-7 many TRBV9 . CASSVEDGSFYEQYF TGTGCCAGCAGCGTAGAGGATGGGAGTTTCTACGAGCAGTACTTC
TRBJ2-2 few TRBV4-1 . CASSQESAGNTGELFF TGCGCCAGCAGCCAAGAATCGGCAGGGAACACCGGGGAGCTGTTTTTT
TRBJ1-3 many TRBV7-2 . CASSLSAGSSGNTIYF TGTGCCAGCAGCTTATCGGCCGGAAGCTCTGGAAACACCATATATTTT
TRBJ2-3 . TRBV3-1 . CASSQVTGDTQYF TGTGCCAGCAGCCAAGTTACGGGGGATACGCAGTATTTT
TRBJ2-3 few TRBV11-3 TRBD2 CASSLLAGGGTQYF TGTGCCAGCAGCTTACTAGCGGGAGGCGGTACGCAGTATTTT
TRBJ2-7 many TRBV10-3 . CAISEGSEGTYEQYF TGTGCCATCAGTGAGGGATCTGAGGGTACGTACGAGCAGTACTTC
TRBJ1-2 many TRBV29-1 TRBD1 CSVEEQGARGYTF TGCAGCGTTGAAGAACAGGGGGCACGTGGCTACACCTTC
TRBJ2-7 . TRBV15 . CATSRAGRRYEQYF TGTGCCACCAGCAGGGCAGGGCGGCGGTACGAGCAGTACTTC
TRBJ2-7 few TRBV18 TRBD2 CASSSTTGLGSSHEQYF TGTGCCAGCTCATCAACAACGGGACTAGGTTCGTCCCACGAGCAGTACTTC
TRBJ1-1 many TRBV7-8 . CASGGGQGNTEAFF TGTGCCAGCGGCGGGGGGCAGGGGAACACTGAAGCTTTCTTT
TRBJ2-7 many TRBV7-9 . CASSLVRQLGVEQYF TGTGCCAGCAGCTTAGTTCGACAGCTGGGGGTCGAGCAGTACTTC
TRBJ2-3 . TRBV7-3 TRBD2 CASSSGLAGGSDTQYF TGTGCCAGCAGCTCCGGACTAGCGGGAGGTTCAGATACGCAGTATTTT
TRBJ2-5 many TRBV20-1 TRBD1 CSARGDRGAGTQYF TGCAGTGCTAGAGGGGACAGGGGCGCAGGGACCCAGTACTTC
TRBJ1-2 . TRBV5-1 TRBD1 CASSGGQGNGYTF TGCGCCAGCAGCGGGGGACAGGGGAATGGCTACACCTTC
TRBJ2-5 . TRBV29-1 . CSSSGASQETQYF TGCAGCTCTTCCGGGGCCAGCCAAGAGACCCAGTACTTC
TRBJ2-1 few TRBV20-1 . CSADDRSSYNEQFF TGCAGTGCTGATGACAGGAGCTCCTACAATGAGCAGTTCTTC
TRBJ1-4 . TRBV4-3 TRBD1 CASSHLSDRDNEKLFF TGCGCCAGCAGCCACCTATCCGACAGGGACAATGAAAAACTGTTTTTT
TRBJ2-3 few TRBV7-2 . CASSLVDWGDTQYF TGTGCCAGCAGCTTAGTTGATTGGGGGGATACGCAGTATTTT
TRBJ2-7 few TRBV20-1 . CSATGSSYEQYF TGCAGTGCTACAGGGAGCTCCTACGAGCAGTACTTC
TRBJ2-7 many TRBV6-2/TRBV6-3 TRBD1 CASNRQGSYEQYF TGTGCCAGCAACCGACAGGGGTCCTACGAGCAGTACTTC
TRBJ2-7 many TRBV20-1 TRBD2 CSARDLERDFYEQYF TGCAGTGCTAGAGATTTAGAGCGGGATTTCTACGAGCAGTACTTC
TRBJ2-5 few TRBV18 TRBD1 CASSPRQGMETQYF TGTGCCAGCTCACCCCGACAGGGGATGGAGACCCAGTACTTC
TRBJ1-4 . TRBV20-1 . CSAKDGANEKLFF TGCAGTGCTAAGGACGGTGCTAATGAAAAACTGTTTTTT
TRBJ1-1 many TRBV9 . CASSVSRDTEAFF TGTGCCAGCAGCGTAAGCAGGGACACTGAAGCTTTCTTT
TRBJ1-2 . TRBV30 . CAEGIRGYTF TGTGCCGAGGGAATTAGAGGCTACACCTTC
TRBJ1-1 few TRBV5-1 TRBD1 CASSQTVTGGNTEAFF TGCGCCAGCAGCCAAACAGTCACAGGGGGGAACACTGAAGCTTTCTTT
TRBJ1-1 few TRBV6-2/TRBV6-3 . CASSYGQLNTEAFF TGTGCCAGCAGTTACGGCCAGCTCAACACTGAAGCTTTCTTT
TRBJ2-1 many TRBV6-1 . CASSEARVASSYNEQFF TGTGCCAGCAGTGAAGCGCGTGTGGCGAGCTCCTACAATGAGCAGTTCTTC
TRBJ1-2 many TRBV6-6 TRBD1 CASRPLGRGTANYGYTF TGTGCCAGCAGACCTTTGGGGAGGGGGACAGCTAACTATGGCTACACCTTC
TRBJ2-3 . TRBV7-6 . CASNLASRVGTDTQYF TGTGCCAGCAACTTAGCGTCCAGGGTGGGCACAGATACGCAGTATTTT
TRBJ1-5 . TRBV29-1 . CSAGGGPSNQPQHF TGCAGCGCTGGAGGGGGTCCTAGCAATCAGCCCCAGCATTTT
TRBJ1-2 many TRBV12-5 . CASGLTSSGASYGYTF TGTGCTAGTGGTTTGACCAGTTCAGGGGCCAGCTATGGCTACACCTTC
TRBJ1-3 few TRBV7-9 TRBD1 CASSLTGEGNTIYF TGTGCCAGCAGCCTGACAGGGGAAGGAAACACCATATATTTT
TRBJ2-7 . TRBV7-2 . CASSLAGARYEQYF TGTGCCAGCAGCTTAGCGGGAGCTCGGTACGAGCAGTACTTC
TRBJ1-1 few TRBV11-3 . CASRMGDFNTEAFF TGTGCCAGCAGGATGGGGGACTTCAACACTGAAGCTTTCTTT
TRBJ1-1 few TRBV30 . CAWNHIRTNTEAFF TGTGCCTGGAATCACATCCGGACGAACACTGAAGCTTTCTTT
TRBJ2-7 . TRBV29-1 . CSVEKGQTGGSVQYF TGCAGCGTTGAGAAAGGCCAAACTGGAGGATCGGTGCAGTACTTC
TRBJ2-7 many TRBV14 . CASSQRIPPYEQYF TGTGCCAGCAGCCAACGAATTCCCCCCTACGAGCAGTACTTC
TRBJ2-6 few TRBV5-1 . CASSLVRLGANVLTF TGCGCCAGCAGCTTGGTACGGCTTGGGGCCAACGTCCTGACTTTC
TRBJ1-4 . TRBV29-1 . CSVLSRGKLFF TGCAGCGTTCTTTCCAGAGGGAAACTGTTTTTT
TRBJ2-1 many TRBV12-2 . CASRLVERIIKVYSEQFF TGTGCAAGTCGCTTAGTAGAGAGAATCATCAAGGTATATAGTGAGCAGTTCTTC
TRBJ1-1 many TRBV12-3/TRBV12-4 . CASSLRGTTEAFF TGTGCCAGCAGTTTAAGGGGGACCACTGAAGCTTTCTTT